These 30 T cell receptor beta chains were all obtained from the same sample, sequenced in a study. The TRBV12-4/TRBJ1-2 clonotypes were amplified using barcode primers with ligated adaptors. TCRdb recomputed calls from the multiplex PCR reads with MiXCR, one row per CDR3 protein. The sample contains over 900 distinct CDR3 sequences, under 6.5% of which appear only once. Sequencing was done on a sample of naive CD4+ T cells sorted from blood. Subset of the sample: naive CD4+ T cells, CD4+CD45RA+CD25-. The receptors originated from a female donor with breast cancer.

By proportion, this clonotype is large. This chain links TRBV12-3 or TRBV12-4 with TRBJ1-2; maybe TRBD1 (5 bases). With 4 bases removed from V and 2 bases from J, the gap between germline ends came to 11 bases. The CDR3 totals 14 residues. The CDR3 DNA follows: TGTGCCAGCAGTTCCGGACATGACAACTATGGCTACACCTTC. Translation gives CASSSGHDNYGYTF.

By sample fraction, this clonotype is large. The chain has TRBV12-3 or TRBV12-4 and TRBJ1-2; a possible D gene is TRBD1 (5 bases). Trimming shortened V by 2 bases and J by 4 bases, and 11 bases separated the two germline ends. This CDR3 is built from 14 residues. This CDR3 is CASSLRGRSYGYTF. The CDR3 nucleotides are TGTGCCAGCAGTTTAAGGGGACGGAGCTATGGCTACACCTTC.

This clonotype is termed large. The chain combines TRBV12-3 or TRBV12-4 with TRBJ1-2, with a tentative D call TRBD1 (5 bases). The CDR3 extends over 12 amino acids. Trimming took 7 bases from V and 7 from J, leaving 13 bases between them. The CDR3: CASTSGFGGYTF. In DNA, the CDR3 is TGTGCCAGCACCTCAGGGTTCGGTGGCTACACCTTC.

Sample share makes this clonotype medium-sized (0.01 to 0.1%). Written as DNA, the CDR3 is TGTGCCAGCGGCACCGGGACTTCGGGAGGAGCTAACTATGGCTACACCTTC. Residues: CASGTGTSGGANYGYTF. This sequence joins TRBV12-3 or TRBV12-4 and TRBJ1-2, with D perhaps TRBD1 (5 bases). CDR3 length: 17 amino acids. Trimming left V 8 bases short and J 0 bases short, with 22 bases between.

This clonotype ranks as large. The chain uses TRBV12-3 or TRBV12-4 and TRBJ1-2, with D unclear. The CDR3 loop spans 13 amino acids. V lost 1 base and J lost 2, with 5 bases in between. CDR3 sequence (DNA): TGTGCCAGCAGTTTAGATACCAACTATGGCTACACCTTC. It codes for CASSLDTNYGYTF.

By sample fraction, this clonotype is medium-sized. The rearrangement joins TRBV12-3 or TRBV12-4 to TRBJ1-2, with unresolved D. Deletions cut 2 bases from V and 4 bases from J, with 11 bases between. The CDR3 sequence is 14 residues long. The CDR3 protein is CASSLSQSGYGYTF. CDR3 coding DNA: TGTGCCAGCAGTTTAAGTCAAAGCGGCTATGGCTACACCTTC.

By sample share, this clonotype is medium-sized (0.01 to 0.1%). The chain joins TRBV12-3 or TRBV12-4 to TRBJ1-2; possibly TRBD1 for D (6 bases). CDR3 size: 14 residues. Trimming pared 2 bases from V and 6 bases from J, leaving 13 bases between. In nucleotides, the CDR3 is TGTGCCAGCAGTTTAAGGAGACAGGAGGATGGCTACACCTTC. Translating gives CASSLRRQEDGYTF.

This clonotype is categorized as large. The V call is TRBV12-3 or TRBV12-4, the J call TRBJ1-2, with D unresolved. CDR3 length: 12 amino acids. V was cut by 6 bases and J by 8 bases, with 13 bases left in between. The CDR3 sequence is CASRPGEWGYTF. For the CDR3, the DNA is TGTGCCAGCAGGCCCGGGGAGTGGGGCTACACCTTC.

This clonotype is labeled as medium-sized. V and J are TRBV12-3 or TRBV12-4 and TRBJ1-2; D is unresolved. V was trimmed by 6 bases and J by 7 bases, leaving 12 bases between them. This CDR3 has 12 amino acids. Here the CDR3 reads CASSPAKGGYTF. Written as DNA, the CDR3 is TGTGCCAGCAGCCCTGCGAAGGGTGGCTACACCTTC.

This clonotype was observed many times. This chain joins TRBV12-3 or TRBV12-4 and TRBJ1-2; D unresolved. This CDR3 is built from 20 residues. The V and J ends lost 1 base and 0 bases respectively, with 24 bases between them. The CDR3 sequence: CASSLVIGSSIGPANYGYTF. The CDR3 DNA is TGTGCCAGCAGTTTAGTAATCGGCAGTTCAATTGGACCAGCTAACTATGGCTACACCTTC.

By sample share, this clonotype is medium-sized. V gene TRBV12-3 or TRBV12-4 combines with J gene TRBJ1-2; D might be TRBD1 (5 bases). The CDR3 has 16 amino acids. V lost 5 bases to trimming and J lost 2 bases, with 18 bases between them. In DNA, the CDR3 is TGTGCCAGCAGTCGACGATCCAGGGTAGCGAACTATGGCTACACCTTC. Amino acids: CASSRRSRVANYGYTF.

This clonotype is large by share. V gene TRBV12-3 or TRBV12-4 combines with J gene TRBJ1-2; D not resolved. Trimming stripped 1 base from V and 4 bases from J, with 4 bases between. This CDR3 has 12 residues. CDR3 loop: CASSLGVYGYTF. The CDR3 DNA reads TGTGCCAGCAGTTTAGGGGTCTATGGCTACACCTTC.

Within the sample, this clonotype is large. The CDR3 DNA is TGTGCCAGCAGTCCGACGCGACAGGAGTATGGCTACACCTTC. Translation gives CASSPTRQEYGYTF. The rearrangement links TRBV12-3 or TRBV12-4 to TRBJ1-2; TRBD1 might be the D (6 bases). Trimming left V 5 bases short and J 5 bases short, with 15 bases between. The CDR3 contains 14 residues.

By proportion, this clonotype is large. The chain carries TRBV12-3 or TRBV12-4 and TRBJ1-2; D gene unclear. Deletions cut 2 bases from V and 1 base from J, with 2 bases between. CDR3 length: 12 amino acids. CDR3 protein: CASSLSNYGYTF. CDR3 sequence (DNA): TGTGCCAGCAGTTTAAGTAACTATGGCTACACCTTC.

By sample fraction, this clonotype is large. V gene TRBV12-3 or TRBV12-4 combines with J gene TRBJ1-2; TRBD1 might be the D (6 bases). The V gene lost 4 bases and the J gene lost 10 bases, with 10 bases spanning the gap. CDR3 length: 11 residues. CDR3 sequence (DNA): TGTGCCAGCAGTTCGACAGGAGCCTACACCTTC. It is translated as CASSSTGAYTF.

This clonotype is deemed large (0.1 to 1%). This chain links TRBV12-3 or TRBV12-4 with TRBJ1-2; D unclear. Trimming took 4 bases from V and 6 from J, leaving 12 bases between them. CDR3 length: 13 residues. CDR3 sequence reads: CASSSESVDGYTF. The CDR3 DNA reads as TGTGCCAGCAGTTCCGAAAGTGTAGATGGCTACACCTTC.

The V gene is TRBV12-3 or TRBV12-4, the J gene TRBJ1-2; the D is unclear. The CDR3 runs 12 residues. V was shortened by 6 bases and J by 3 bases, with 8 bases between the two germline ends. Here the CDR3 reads CASSRAYYGYTF. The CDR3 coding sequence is TGTGCCAGCAGCCGGGCTTACTATGGCTACACCTTC.

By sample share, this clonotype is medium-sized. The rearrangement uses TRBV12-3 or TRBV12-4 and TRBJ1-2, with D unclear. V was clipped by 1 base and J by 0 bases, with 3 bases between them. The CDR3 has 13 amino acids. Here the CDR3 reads CASSLVSNYGYTF. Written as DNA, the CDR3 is TGTGCCAGCAGTTTAGTTTCTAACTATGGCTACACCTTC.

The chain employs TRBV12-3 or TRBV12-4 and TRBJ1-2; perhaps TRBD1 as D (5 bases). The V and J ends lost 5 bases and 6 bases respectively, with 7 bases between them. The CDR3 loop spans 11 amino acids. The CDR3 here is CASSHRNGYTF. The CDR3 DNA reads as TGTGCCAGCAGTCACAGGAATGGCTACACCTTC.

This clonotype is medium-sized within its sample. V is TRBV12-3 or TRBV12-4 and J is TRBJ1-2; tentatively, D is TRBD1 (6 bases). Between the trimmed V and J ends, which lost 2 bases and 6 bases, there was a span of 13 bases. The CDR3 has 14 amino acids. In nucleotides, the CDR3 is TGTGCCAGCAGTTTAACAGGGCCTGCTGATGGCTACACCTTC. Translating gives CASSLTGPADGYTF.

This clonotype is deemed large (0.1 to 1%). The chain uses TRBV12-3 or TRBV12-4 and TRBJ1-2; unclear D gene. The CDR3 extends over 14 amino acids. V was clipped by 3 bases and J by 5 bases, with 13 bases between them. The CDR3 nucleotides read TGTGCCAGCAGTTTCATCTGGGATGAATATGGCTACACCTTC. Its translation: CASSFIWDEYGYTF.

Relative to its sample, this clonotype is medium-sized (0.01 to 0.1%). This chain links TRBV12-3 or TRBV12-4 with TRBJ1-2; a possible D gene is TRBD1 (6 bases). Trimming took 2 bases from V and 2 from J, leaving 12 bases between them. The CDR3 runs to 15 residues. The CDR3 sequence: CASSLPTGSNYGYTF. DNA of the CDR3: TGTGCCAGCAGTTTACCCACAGGGTCGAACTATGGCTACACCTTC.

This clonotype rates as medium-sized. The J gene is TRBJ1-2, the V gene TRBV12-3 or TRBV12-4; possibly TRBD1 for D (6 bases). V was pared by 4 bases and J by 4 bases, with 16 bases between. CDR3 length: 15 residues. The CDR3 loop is CASSSIGQPIYGYTF. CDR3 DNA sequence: TGTGCCAGCAGTTCGATAGGACAGCCAATCTATGGCTACACCTTC.

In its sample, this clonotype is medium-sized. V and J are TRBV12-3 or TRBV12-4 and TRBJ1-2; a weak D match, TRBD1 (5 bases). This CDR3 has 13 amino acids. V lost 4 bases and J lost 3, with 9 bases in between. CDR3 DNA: TGTGCCAGCAGTTCCAGGGATGACTATGGCTACACCTTC. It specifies CASSSRDDYGYTF.

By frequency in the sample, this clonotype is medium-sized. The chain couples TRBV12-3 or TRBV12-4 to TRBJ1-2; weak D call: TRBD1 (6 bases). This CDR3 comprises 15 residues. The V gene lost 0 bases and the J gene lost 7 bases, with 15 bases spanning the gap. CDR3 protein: CASSLATGSPSGYTF. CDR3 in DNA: TGTGCCAGCAGTTTAGCCACAGGGAGTCCTAGTGGCTACACCTTC.

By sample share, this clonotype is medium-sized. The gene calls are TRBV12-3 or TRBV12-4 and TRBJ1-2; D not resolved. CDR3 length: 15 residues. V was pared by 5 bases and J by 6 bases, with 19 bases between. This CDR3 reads CASSLLGRGRDGYTF. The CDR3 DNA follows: TGTGCCAGCAGTCTCCTCGGACGCGGGAGGGATGGCTACACCTTC.

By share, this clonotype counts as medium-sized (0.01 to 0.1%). The CDR3 region is CASAYRQGPSNYGYTF. The CDR3 nucleotides are TGTGCTAGTGCTTATCGACAGGGACCATCTAACTATGGCTACACCTTC. The gene calls are TRBV12-5 and TRBJ1-2; 7 bases align to TRBD1. Per germline, CDR1 LGHNT and CDR2 FRNRAP. The ends lost 7 bases at V and 0 bases at J; junction bases unmatched: 11. The CDR3 contains 16 residues. Variable domain in full (rest from reference TRBV12-5 and TRBJ1-2): DARVTQTPRHKVTEMGQEVTMRCQPILGHNTVFWYRQTMMQGLELLAYFRNRAPLDDSGMPKDRFSAEMPDATLATLKIQPSEPRDSAVYFCASAYRQGPSNYGYTFGSGTRLTVV.

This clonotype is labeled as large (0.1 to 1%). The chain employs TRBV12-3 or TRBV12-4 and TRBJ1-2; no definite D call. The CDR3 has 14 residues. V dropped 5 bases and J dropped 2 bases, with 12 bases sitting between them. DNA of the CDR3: TGTGCCAGCAGTGTCCAGGCGGGGAACTATGGCTACACCTTC. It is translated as CASSVQAGNYGYTF.

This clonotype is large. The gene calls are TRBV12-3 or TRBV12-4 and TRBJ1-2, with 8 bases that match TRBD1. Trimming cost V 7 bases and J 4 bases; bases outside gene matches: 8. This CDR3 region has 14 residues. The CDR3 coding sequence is TGTGCCAGCAACGGACAGGGCCTCCTCTATGGCTACACCTTC. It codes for CASNGQGLLYGYTF.

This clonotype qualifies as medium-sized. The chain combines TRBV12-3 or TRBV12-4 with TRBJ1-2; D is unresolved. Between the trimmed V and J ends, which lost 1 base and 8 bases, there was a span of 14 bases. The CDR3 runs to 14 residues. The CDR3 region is CASSLGQAVRGYTF. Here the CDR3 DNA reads TGTGCCAGCAGTTTAGGGCAGGCGGTCAGAGGCTACACCTTC.